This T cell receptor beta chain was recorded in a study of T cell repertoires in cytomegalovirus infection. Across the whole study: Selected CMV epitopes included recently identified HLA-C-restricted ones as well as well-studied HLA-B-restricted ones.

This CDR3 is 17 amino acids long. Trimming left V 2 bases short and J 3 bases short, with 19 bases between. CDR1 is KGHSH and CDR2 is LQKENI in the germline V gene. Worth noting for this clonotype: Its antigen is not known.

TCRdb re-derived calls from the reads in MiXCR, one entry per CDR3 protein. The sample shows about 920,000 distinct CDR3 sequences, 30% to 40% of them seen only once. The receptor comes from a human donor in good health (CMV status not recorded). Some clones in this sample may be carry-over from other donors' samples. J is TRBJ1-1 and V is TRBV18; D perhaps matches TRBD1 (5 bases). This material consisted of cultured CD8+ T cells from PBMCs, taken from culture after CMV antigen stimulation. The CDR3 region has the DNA TGTGCCAGCTCACCAGTATCGGCCAAGGGGTTGGACACTGAAGCTTTCTTT. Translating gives CASSPVSAKGLDTEAFF.